This TCR beta chain was identified in a study of blood T cell repertoires in COVID-19. Study-level information: Specimens from acute and convalescent COVID-19 originated in the United States, Italy and Spain. From T cells, B-cell-depleted T cells, or PBMCs came the material, which was cDNA or gDNA.

This CDR3 spans 17 amino acids. Trimming at V came to 3 bases and at J to 2 bases, leaving 10 bases not matched to a gene. Germline CDR1 is KGHSH and CDR2 is LQKENI. As handled by the study authors: Nucleated cell number was recorded as an estimate derived from reference gene primer amplification. Some clones are missing from TCRdb's copy, which holds only in-frame ones; the method was immunoSEQ multiplex PCR. V and J calls and clone size are copied from that table; D and trimming were computed from the DNA. This repertoire shows fewer than 300,000 clones, roughly 84% found once; its top ten account for less than 4%.

The rearrangement links TRBV18 to TRBJ2-1, with TRBD2 matching 7 bases. The source of this sequence is a woman aged 18-35 years with acute or convalescent COVID-19. Sample: peripheral blood. The CDR3 DNA is TGTGCCAGCTCACCGGGGGGGACCGGCGGGACCTACAATGAGCAGTTCTTC. It yields the protein CASSPGGTGGTYNEQFF.